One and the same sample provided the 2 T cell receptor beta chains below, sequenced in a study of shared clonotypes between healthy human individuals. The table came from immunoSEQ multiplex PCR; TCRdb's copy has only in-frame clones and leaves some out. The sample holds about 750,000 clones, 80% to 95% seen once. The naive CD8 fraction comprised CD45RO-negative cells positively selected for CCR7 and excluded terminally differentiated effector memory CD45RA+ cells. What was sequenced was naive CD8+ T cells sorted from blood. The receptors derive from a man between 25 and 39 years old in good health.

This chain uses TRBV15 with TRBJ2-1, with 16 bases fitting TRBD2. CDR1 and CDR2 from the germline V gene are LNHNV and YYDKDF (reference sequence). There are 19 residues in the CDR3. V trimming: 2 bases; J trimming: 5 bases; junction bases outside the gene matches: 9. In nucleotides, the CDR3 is TGTGCCACCAGCAGATCCGGGACTAGCGGGAGGGACTCGGACAATGAGCAGTTCTTC. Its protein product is CATSRSGTSGRDSDNEQFF.

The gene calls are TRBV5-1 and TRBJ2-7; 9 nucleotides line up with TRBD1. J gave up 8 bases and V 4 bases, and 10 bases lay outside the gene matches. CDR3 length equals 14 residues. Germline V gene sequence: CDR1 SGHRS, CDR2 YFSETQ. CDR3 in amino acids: CASSPGTGTAQQYF. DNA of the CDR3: TGCGCCAGCAGCCCCGGGACAGGGACGGCCCAGCAGTACTTC.